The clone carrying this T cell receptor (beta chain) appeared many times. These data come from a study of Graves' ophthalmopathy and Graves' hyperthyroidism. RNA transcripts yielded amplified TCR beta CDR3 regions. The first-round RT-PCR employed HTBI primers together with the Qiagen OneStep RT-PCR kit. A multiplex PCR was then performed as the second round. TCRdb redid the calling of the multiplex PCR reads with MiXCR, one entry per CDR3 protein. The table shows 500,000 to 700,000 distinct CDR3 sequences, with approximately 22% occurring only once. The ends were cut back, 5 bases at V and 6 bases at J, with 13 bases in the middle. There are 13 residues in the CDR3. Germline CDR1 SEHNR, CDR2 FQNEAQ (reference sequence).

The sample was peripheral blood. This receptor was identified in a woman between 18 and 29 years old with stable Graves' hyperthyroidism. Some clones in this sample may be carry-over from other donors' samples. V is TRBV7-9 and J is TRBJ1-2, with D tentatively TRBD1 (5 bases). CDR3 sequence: CASSRGQYHGYTF. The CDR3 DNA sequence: TGTGCCAGCAGCCGTGGACAATATCATGGCTACACCTTC.